The 5 T cell receptor beta chains listed next were all sequenced from one sample in a study (dated by TCRdb to the mid-2010s). To prepare the library, 5' RACE was applied. TCRdb records Illumina MiSeq as the sequencer. TCRdb applied fastp at Q25 and MiXCR to the public reads, then kept only in-frame beta chains. Each entry is one CDR3 protein sequence, shown with its most common DNA and genes. The sample table contains roughly 60,000 distinct CDR3 sequences; only one count was recorded for less than 30% of them. Approximately 2% of the sample rests with the top ten. CD4+CD25+CD127-/low cells were isolated as Tregs. Sequenced input: tumor-infiltrating Tregs sorted from the breast tumor. These receptors were collected from a female donor with breast cancer.

The chain has TRBV6-1 and TRBJ1-4; no reliable D call. Germline CDR1 reads MNHNS; CDR2 reads SASEGT. V was trimmed by 5 bases and J by 8 bases, leaving 21 bases between them. This CDR3 has 16 amino acids. The CDR3 bases are TGTGCCAGCAGTCCTGGCCCGTATGGAGCGGGAGAAAAACTGTTTTTT. Its protein is CASSPGPYGAGEKLFF.

By proportion, this clonotype is medium-sized. This chain links TRBV10-2 with TRBJ2-3; possible D gene TRBD2, 6 bases. CDR3 size: 12 residues. Deletions cut 6 bases from V and 7 bases from J, with 11 bases between. In germline, CDR1 is WSHSY, CDR2 SAAADI. CDR3 loop: CASRGLVNTQYF. CDR3 DNA: TGCGCCAGCAGGGGACTCGTTAATACGCAGTATTTT.

This chain uses TRBV7-9 with TRBJ1-1, with TRBD1 as a possible D gene (5 bases). Trimming took 5 bases from V and 3 from J, leaving 13 bases between them. The CDR3 sequence is 14 residues long. CDR1 and CDR2 from the germline V gene are SEHNR and FQNEAQ (reference sequence). The CDR3 here is CASSAEGAHTEAFF. In DNA form, the CDR3 reads TGTGCCAGCAGCGCGGAAGGGGCGCACACTGAAGCTTTCTTT.

The rearrangement links TRBV10-1 to TRBJ1-3; no clear D gene. V was clipped by 8 bases and J by 1 base, with 3 bases between them. This CDR3 has 11 amino acids. Germline assignment: CDR1 WNHNN and CDR2 SYGVQD (reference sequence). CDR3 nucleotide sequence: TGCGCCAGCGGATCTGGAAACACCATATATTTT. It codes for CASGSGNTIYF.

The chain carries TRBV12-3 or TRBV12-4 and TRBJ1-5; D is possibly TRBD1 (6 bases). The CDR3 contains 13 residues. Trimming cost V 5 bases and J 6 bases, with 11 bases left between them. The CDR3 coding sequence is TGTGCCAGCAGTCCAGGGGAAGGTCAGCCCCAGCATTTT. Translated, it gives CASSPGEGQPQHF.